The clone carrying this T cell receptor (beta chain) was observed once. In the original processing: Nucleated cell counts were estimated from reference gene primer amplification. TCRdb keeps only in-frame clones here, not all; method: immunoSEQ multiplex PCR. D and trimming were read from the DNA, whereas the V and J calls and clone size are those reported in that table. This sample has tens of thousands of clones, with 65% to 85% found just once. The data derive from a study of blood T cell repertoires in COVID-19. Study as a whole: COVID-19 samples, acute and convalescent, were from the United States, Italy and Spain.

The CDR3 sequence is 11 residues long. Germline CDR1 DFQATT, CDR2 SNEGSKA (reference sequence). Trimming pared 1 base from V and 15 bases from J, leaving 13 bases between. Sequencing was carried out using peripheral blood. This clonotype was sampled from a man older than 75 with active or convalescent COVID-19. This chain links TRBV20-1 with TRBJ2-1; D gene unclear. CDR3 region: CSARVGPTPFF. The CDR3 DNA is TGCAGTGCTAGAGTGGGCCCGACCCCGTTCTTC.